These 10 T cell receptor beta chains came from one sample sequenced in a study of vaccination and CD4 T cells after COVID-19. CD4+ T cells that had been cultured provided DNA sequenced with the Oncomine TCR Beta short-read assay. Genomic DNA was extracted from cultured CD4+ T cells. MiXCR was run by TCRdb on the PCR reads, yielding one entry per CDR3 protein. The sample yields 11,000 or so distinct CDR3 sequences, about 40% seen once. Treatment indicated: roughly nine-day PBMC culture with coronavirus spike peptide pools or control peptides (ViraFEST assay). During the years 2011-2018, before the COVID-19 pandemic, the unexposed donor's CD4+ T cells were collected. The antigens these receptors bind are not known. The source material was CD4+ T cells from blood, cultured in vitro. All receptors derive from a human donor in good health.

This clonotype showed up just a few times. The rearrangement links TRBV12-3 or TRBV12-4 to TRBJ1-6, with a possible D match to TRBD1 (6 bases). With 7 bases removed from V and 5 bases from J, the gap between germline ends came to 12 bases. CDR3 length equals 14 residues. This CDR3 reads CASNTQGDNSPLHF. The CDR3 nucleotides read TGTGCCAGCAACACACAGGGAGATAATTCACCCCTCCACTTT.

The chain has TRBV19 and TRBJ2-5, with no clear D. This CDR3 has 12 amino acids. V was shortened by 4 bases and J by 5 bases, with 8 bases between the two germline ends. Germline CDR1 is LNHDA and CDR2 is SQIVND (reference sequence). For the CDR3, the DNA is TGTGCCAGTAGTAGGGGTGGGGAGACCCAGTACTTC. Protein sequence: CASSRGGETQYF.

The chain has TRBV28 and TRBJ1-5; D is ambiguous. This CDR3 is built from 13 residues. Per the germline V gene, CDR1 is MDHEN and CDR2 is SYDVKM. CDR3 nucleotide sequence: TGTGGCGCGAGGGCGGTGAGCAATCAGCCCCAGCATTTT. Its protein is CGARAVSNQPQHF.

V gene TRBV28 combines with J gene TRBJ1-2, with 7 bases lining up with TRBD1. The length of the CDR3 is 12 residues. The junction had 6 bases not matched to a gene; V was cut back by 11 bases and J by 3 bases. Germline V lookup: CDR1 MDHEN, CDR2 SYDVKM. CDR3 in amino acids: CAGRDSYYGYTF. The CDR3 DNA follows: TGTGCCGGACGGGACAGCTACTATGGCTACACCTTC.

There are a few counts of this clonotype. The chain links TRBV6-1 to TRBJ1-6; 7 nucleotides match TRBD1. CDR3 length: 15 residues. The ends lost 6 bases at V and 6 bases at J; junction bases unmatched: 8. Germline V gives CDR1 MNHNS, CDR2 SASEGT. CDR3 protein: CASRRRDSVNSPLHF. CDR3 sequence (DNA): TGTGCCAGCAGACGCCGGGACAGCGTTAATTCACCCCTCCACTTT.

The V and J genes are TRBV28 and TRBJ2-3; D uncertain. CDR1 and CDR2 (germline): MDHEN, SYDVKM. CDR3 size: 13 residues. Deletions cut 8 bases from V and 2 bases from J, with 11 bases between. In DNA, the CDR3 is TGTGCCAGCCGGAATCCAACCACAGATACGCAGTATTTT. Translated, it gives CASRNPTTDTQYF.

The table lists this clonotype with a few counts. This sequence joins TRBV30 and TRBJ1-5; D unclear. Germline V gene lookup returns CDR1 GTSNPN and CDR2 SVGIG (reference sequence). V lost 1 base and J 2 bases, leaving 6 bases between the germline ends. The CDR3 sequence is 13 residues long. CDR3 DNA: TGTGCCTGGAGTGACGATGGCAATCAGCCCCAGCATTTT. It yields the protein CAWSDDGNQPQHF.

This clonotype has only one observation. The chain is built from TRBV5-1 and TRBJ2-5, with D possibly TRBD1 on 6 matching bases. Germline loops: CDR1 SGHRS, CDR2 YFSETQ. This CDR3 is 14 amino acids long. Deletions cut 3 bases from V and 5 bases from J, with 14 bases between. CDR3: CASSSKQGQETQYF. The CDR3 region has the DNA TGCGCCAGCAGCTCCAAACAGGGTCAGGAGACCCAGTACTTC.

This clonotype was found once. The DNA for the CDR3 is TGTGCCTGGAGCGCCCTCAATCAGGGGGACACTGAAGCTTTCTTT. Translation: CAWSALNQGDTEAFF. The J gene is TRBJ1-1, the V gene TRBV30; TRBD1 agrees at 7 bases. Unmatched junction bases numbered 10, after V lost 3 bases and J lost 3 bases. In germline, CDR1 is GTSNPN, CDR2 SVGIG (reference sequence). CDR3 length: 15 residues.

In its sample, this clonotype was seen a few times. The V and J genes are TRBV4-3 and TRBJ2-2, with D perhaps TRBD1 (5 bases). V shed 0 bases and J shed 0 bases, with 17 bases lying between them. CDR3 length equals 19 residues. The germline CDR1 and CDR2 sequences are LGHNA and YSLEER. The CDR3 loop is CASSQDQGNPFANTGELFF. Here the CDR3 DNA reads TGCGCCAGCAGCCAAGATCAGGGAAACCCGTTCGCGAACACCGGGGAGCTGTTTTTT.